This T cell receptor beta chain was profiled in a study of blood T cells in healthy people across ages. General observations from the study: Diversity figures derived from one million T cells were judged to underestimate the true value.

This clonotype was counted only a few times. Its target is unknown. The second PCR ran about 6 to 11 cycles with a sample-barcoded 5' primer and J-beta primers. TCRdb reprocessed the 5' RACE reads via MiXCR and lists one record per CDR3 protein. The repertoire has approximately 1.5 million distinct CDR3 sequences, around 35% of them found once; the top ten carry over 9%. With V trimmed by 3 bases and J by 6 bases, 12 bases remained unmatched. The length of the CDR3 is 16 residues. From germline, CDR1 is MDHEN and CDR2 SYDVKM. The sequence derives from a woman under 40 in good health. V and J are TRBV28 and TRBJ2-3; TRBD2 aligns across 7 bases. Sequenced material: blood. The CDR3 nucleotides are TGTGCCAGCAGTTTGGGGAGGGTTGAATTGCAGGATACGCAGTATTTT. It specifies CASSLGRVELQDTQYF.